This T cell receptor beta chain was documented in a study of blood T cell repertoires in COVID-19. On the study more broadly: Specimens from acute and convalescent COVID-19 originated in the United States, Italy and Spain.

There are 13 residues in the CDR3. Germline V gives CDR1 MNHEY, CDR2 SMNVEV (reference sequence). With 8 bases clipped from V and 1 base from J, the junction kept 1 base outside the gene matches. Assay: immunoSEQ multiplex PCR; the TCRdb copy retains only in-frame clones and omits some. The sample includes fewer than 45,000 clones, about 85% of them seen just once. This rearrangement joins TRBV27 to TRBJ1-1; 10 positions match TRBD1. The specimen sequenced was peripheral blood. The origin of this receptor is a human donor in a cohort sampled during active COVID-19. This CDR3 reads CASGDRGNTEAFF. The CDR3 bases are TGTGCCAGCGGGGACAGGGGGAACACTGAAGCTTTCTTT.